The 23 T cell receptor beta chains below come from one sample, sequenced in a study of radiotherapy plus CTLA-4 blockade in lung cancer. This table comes from immunoSEQ multiplex PCR, and its TCRdb copy is limited to in-frame clones, with some not included. This table has roughly 120,000 clones, about four fifths appearing once. This specimen consisted of peripheral blood, obtained from a patient treated with radiotherapy plus ipilimumab. These receptors came from a human donor with non-small cell lung cancer who had a partial response to radiotherapy plus ipilimumab.

The rearrangement uses TRBV2 and TRBJ2-6; D not certain. V was cut by 3 bases and J by 1 base, with 13 bases left in between. The CDR3 is made up of 17 amino acids. Per the germline V gene, CDR1 is SNHLY and CDR2 is FYNNEI. CDR3 coding DNA: TGTGCCAGCAGTGAGGGCAGTGCCCAATCTGGGGCCAACGTCCTGACTTTC. This sequence encodes CASSEGSAQSGANVLTF. The whole variable domain, remainder taken from reference TRBV2 and TRBJ2-6, is EPEVTQTPSHQVTQMGQEVILRCVPISNHLYFYWYRQILGQKVEFLVSFYNNEISEKSEIFDDQFSVERPDGSNFTLKIRSTKLEDSAMYFCASSEGSAQSGANVLTFGAGSRLTVL.

CDR3 amino acids: CASSNSRTSGPSTDTQYF. CDR3 nucleotides: TGTGCCAGCAGTAACTCCCGGACTAGCGGACCGAGCACAGATACGCAGTATTTT. This sequence joins TRBV2 and TRBJ2-3; the match to TRBD2 covers 10 bases. Losses at the gene ends were 5 bases for V and 0 bases for J; bases not matched to a gene: 11. Germline V gene lookup returns CDR1 SNHLY and CDR2 FYNNEI. This CDR3 region has 18 residues.

The V gene is TRBV5-1, the J gene TRBJ1-1, with 8 bases fitting TRBD1. This CDR3 region has 14 residues. CDR1 SGHRS and CDR2 YFSETQ come from the germline V gene. After removal of 5 bases from V and 4 bases from J, the junction contained 7 bases not matched to a gene. DNA of the CDR3: TGCGCCAGCAGTCATGGACAGGGAGGCACTGAAGCTTTCTTT. This gives the protein CASSHGQGGTEAFF.

The chain couples TRBV9 to TRBJ2-3; tentative D call: TRBD2 (6 bases). V lost 6 bases and J lost 1, with 15 bases in between. The CDR3 runs to 15 residues. Germline CDR1 reads SGDLS; CDR2 reads YYNGEE. CDR3 nucleotide sequence: TGTGCCAGCACGCGCGCGGGGTACGGCACAGATACGCAGTATTTT. Translated: CASTRAGYGTDTQYF.

The table lists this clone with a few counts. The chain is built from TRBV5-4 and TRBJ2-4; 7 bases line up with TRBD1. From germline, CDR1 is SGHNT and CDR2 YYREEE (reference sequence). The length of the CDR3 is 13 residues. Trimming at V came to 4 bases and at J to 4 bases, leaving 2 bases not matched to a gene. CDR3 nucleotides: TGTGCCAGCAGCCCGGGACAGAAAAACATTCAGTACTTC. It encodes CASSPGQKNIQYF. Complete variable domain (other parts from reference TRBV5-4 and TRBJ2-4): ETGVTQSPTHLIKTRGQQVTLRCSSQSGHNTVSWYQQALGQGPQFIFQYYREEENGRGNFPPRFSGLQFPNYSSELNVNALELDDSALYLCASSPGQKNIQYFGAGTRLSVL.

The chain has TRBV15 and TRBJ2-1; 8 bases align to TRBD1. The CDR3 is made up of 16 amino acids. V was clipped by 2 bases and J by 0 bases; unmatched bases: 3. The germline CDR1 and CDR2 sequences are LNHNV and YYDKDF (reference sequence). The CDR3 bases are TGTGCCACCAGCAGACGGACAGGGAGCTCCTACAATGAGCAGTTCTTC. Translating gives CATSRRTGSSYNEQFF. Based on the CDR3 plus reference TRBV15 and TRBJ2-1, the full variable domain is DAMVIQNPRYQVTQFGKPVTLSCSQTLNHNVMYWYQQKSSQAPKLLFHYYDKDFNNEADTPDNFQSRRPNTSFCFLDIRSPGLGDTAMYLCATSRRTGSSYNEQFFGPGTRLTVL.

This sequence joins TRBV6-6 and TRBJ2-1; 11 bases line up with TRBD2. V was clipped by 2 bases and J by 3 bases; unmatched bases: 3. The CDR3 covers 16 residues. The germline V gene encodes CDR1 MNHNY and CDR2 SVGAGI (reference sequence). DNA for the CDR3: TGTGCCAGCAGTTACCCGACTAGCGGGGACTACAATGAGCAGTTCTTC. Translating it yields CASSYPTSGDYNEQFF.

In DNA, the CDR3 is TGTGCCAGCAGAGTCGGGACAGGGTTATACGAGCAGTACTTC. This gives the protein CASRVGTGLYEQYF. The chain employs TRBV28 and TRBJ2-7, with 9 bases matching TRBD1. V lost 6 bases, J lost 4 bases, and 7 bases stayed unmatched. CDR3 length equals 14 residues. CDR1 is MDHEN and CDR2 is SYDVKM in the germline V gene.

The CDR3 nucleotides are TGCGCCAGCAGCCCCGGACTAGCGGAAACTCGGGAGACCCAGTACTTC. The encoded protein is CASSPGLAETRETQYF. V is TRBV4-1 and J is TRBJ2-5, with 10 positions matching TRBD2. Germline trimming cut 4 bases from V and 5 bases from J; bases unmatched to any gene: 10. CDR3 size: 16 residues. The germline CDR1 and CDR2 sequences are MGHRA and YSYEKL.

This chain connects TRBV30 to TRBJ1-2; 7 positions match TRBD1. The germline V gene has CDR1 GTSNPN and CDR2 SVGIG (reference sequence). With 7 bases clipped from V and 2 bases from J, the junction kept 16 bases outside the gene matches. The CDR3 runs 16 residues. The CDR3, as DNA: TGTGCCTCCCTAGGGGCAGGGGGTTTTAGGAACTATGGCTACACCTTC. It codes for CASLGAGGFRNYGYTF.

This clone was seen a few times. This chain connects TRBV19 to TRBJ2-1; D might be TRBD2 (6 bases). The V gene's germline CDR1 is LNHDA and CDR2 SQIVND (reference sequence). V was pared by 4 bases and J by 6 bases, with 13 bases between. This CDR3 is built from 14 residues. The CDR3, as DNA: TGTGCCAGTAGTAAGTCGGACTATCCCAATGAGCAGTTCTTC. It yields the protein CASSKSDYPNEQFF.

The chain is built from TRBV18 and TRBJ2-3, with TRBD1 as a possible D gene (5 bases). The CDR3 runs 15 residues. The germline CDR1 and CDR2 sequences are KGHSH and LQKENI. Trimming left V 6 bases short and J 6 bases short, with 19 bases between. CDR3 amino acids: CASSLSRAHTDTQYF. The CDR3 DNA reads TGTGCCAGCTCCTTATCCAGGGCCCACACCGATACGCAGTATTTT.

The CDR3 coding sequence is TGTGCCATGGGAGGGGCTTATAGCAATCAGCCCCAGCATTTT. Residues: CAMGGAYSNQPQHF. The chain has TRBV30 and TRBJ1-5; D may be TRBD1 (5 bases). CDR1 is GTSNPN, CDR2 SVGIG, per germline (reference sequence). This CDR3 is built from 14 residues. Between the trimmed V and J ends, which lost 8 bases and 0 bases, there was a span of 14 bases.

The chain uses TRBV5-1 and TRBJ1-1; D might be TRBD1 (6 bases). Germline V CDR1 and CDR2: SGHRS, YFSETQ. This CDR3 is 14 amino acids long. The V and J ends lost 0 bases and 3 bases respectively, with 9 bases between them. CDR3 sequence reads: CASSLDRVDTEAFF. As DNA, the CDR3 is TGCGCCAGCAGCTTGGACAGGGTTGACACTGAAGCTTTCTTT.

This clone was detected only once. V is TRBV10-2 and J is TRBJ1-1; a weak D match, TRBD1 (5 bases). CDR1 and CDR2 (germline): WSHSY, SAAADI. Trimming removed 5 bases at V and 2 bases at J, with 9 bases between. The CDR3 totals 13 residues. The CDR3 bases are TGCGCCAGCAGTCGACAGAGTAACACTGAAGCTTTCTTT. Translating it yields CASSRQSNTEAFF.

V is TRBV19 and J is TRBJ2-7; TRBD2 aligns across 7 bases. After removal of 8 bases from V and 5 bases from J, the junction contained 12 bases not matched to a gene. Looked up from germline, CDR1 is LNHDA and CDR2 is SQIVND (reference sequence). The CDR3 has 14 residues. The DNA for the CDR3 is TGTGCCAGTCGAGTGGGCGGGAGCCTCGACGAGCAGTACTTC. Its translation: CASRVGGSLDEQYF.

The chain combines TRBV19 with TRBJ2-2; D might be TRBD2 (5 bases). Germline values: CDR1 LNHDA, CDR2 SQIVND (reference sequence). CDR3 length equals 17 residues. V lost 0 bases and J 0 bases, leaving 11 bases between the germline ends. CDR3 sequence reads: CASSIDRWGANTGELFF. The DNA for the CDR3 is TGTGCCAGTAGTATAGATCGGTGGGGAGCGAACACCGGGGAGCTGTTTTTT.

The chain employs TRBV6-1 and TRBJ2-7; TRBD1 agrees at 7 bases. The CDR3 sequence is 15 residues long. Germline V gives CDR1 MNHNS, CDR2 SASEGT. V trimming: 0 bases; J trimming: 4 bases; junction bases outside the gene matches: 6. CDR3 sequence reads: CASSEAGQAFYEQYV. CDR3 in DNA: TGTGCCAGCAGTGAAGCCGGACAGGCGTTTTACGAGCAGTACGTC.

This chain joins TRBV2 and TRBJ2-5, with 7 bases fitting TRBD2. The CDR3 extends over 15 amino acids. V gave up 6 bases and J gave up 0 bases; unmatched junction bases: 7. The V gene's germline CDR1 is SNHLY and CDR2 FYNNEI. The DNA of the CDR3 is TGTGCCAGCAGCCCCGCGGGAGCGTACCAAGAGACCCAGTACTTC. Translation gives CASSPAGAYQETQYF.

The chain carries TRBV4-3 and TRBJ2-1; D is perhaps TRBD2 (5 bases). The V gene lost 0 bases and the J gene lost 4 bases, with 13 bases spanning the gap. The length of the CDR3 is 16 residues. Germline values: CDR1 LGHNA, CDR2 YSLEER. The CDR3 protein is CASSQEASPRYNEQFF. CDR3 nucleotide sequence: TGCGCCAGCAGCCAAGAAGCTAGCCCGAGGTACAATGAGCAGTTCTTC.

This sequence joins TRBV27 and TRBJ1-6; D perhaps matches TRBD1 (6 bases). The CDR3 is 17 amino acids. V shed 5 bases and J shed 0 bases, with 14 bases lying between them. CDR1 and CDR2 from the germline V gene are MNHEY and SMNVEV (reference sequence). CDR3 coding DNA: TGTGCCAGCAGTCCAGGGGCCTCCAGCTCCTATAATTCACCCCTCCACTTT. This codes for CASSPGASSSYNSPLHF.

With regard to this clone: Other DNA sequences within the sample encode an identical CDR3. The V call is TRBV25-1, the J call TRBJ1-5, with TRBD1 identical over 8 bases. The CDR3 covers 14 residues. J gave up 7 bases and V 3 bases, and 5 bases lay outside the gene matches. Germline V gene lookup returns CDR1 MGHDK and CDR2 SYGVNS. For the CDR3, the DNA is TGTGCCAGCAGTGATGGCAGGGGGCGGCAGCCCCAGCATTTT. This codes for CASSDGRGRQPQHF.

About this clone itself: The sample holds other DNA sequences that translate to the same CDR3. V is TRBV2 and J is TRBJ1-2; the match to TRBD1 covers 8 bases. V dropped 6 bases and J dropped 8; count of bases not matched to a gene: 8. This CDR3 region has 13 residues. The germline CDR1 and CDR2 sequences are SNHLY and FYNNEI. The CDR3 spells CASRGDRFLGYTF. The CDR3 nucleotides are TGTGCCAGCAGGGGGGACAGGTTCTTGGGCTACACCTTC.